Sequencing of this T cell receptor beta chain was carried out in a study of T cells expressing NK-cell markers. On the study more broadly: One of the eight sequenced donors was seronegative, whereas the other seven were HCMV-seropositive.

Study observations and caveats: Roughly 1.0-7.0% of CD8+ T cells in several donors belonged to dominant NKG2C+ clonotypes. The CD3+CD56-NKG2C+ fraction of several donors was also led by these clonotypes.

Worth noting for this clonotype: The antigen remains undetermined.

CDR1 is DFQATT, CDR2 SNEGSKA, per germline (reference sequence). The CDR3 is 16 residues long. A 5'RACE template switching approach incorporating UMIs was used to make TCR beta cDNA. TCRdb reworked the 5' RACE reads into one entry per CDR3 protein, no DNA. Its clone listing holds fewer than 550,000 distinct CDR3 sequences. This TCR was recovered from a woman aged 45-59 years in good health. The sample comprised blood T cells: a sorted CD56 or NKG2C T cell subset, CD4+ or CD8+ T cells, or bulk PBMC T cells (not recorded which). The chain recombines TRBV20-1 with TRBJ1-1. The CDR3 reads CSARGPGGARNTEAFF.